This entry describes one T cell receptor beta chain. Its cognate antigen is unknown. MiXCR, applied by TCRdb to the reads, yields one record per CDR3 protein. The sample includes roughly 350,000 distinct CDR3 sequences, about 35% of them seen just once. The sample belongs to a study of T cell repertoires in cytomegalovirus infection. Across the study: Newly reported HLA-C-restricted and thoroughly characterized HLA-B-restricted CMV epitopes were employed. Public TCR beta signatures indicated both CMV infection and matching HLA type. Study results and caveats: Within the response measured ex vivo, HLA-C-restricted CMV-specific TCR beta clonotypes were dominant. Carriage of CMV together with the relevant HLA was identifiable through cumulative public TCR beta family frequency.

V lost 6 bases and J lost 9; bases outside the gene matches: 6. The germline V gene has CDR1 MNHEY and CDR2 SMNVEV (reference sequence). The CDR3 length is 13 residues. The chain joins TRBV27 to TRBJ2-1; TRBD2 matches 9 bases. The sequence derives from a human donor in good health (CMV status not recorded). Some clones in this sample may be carry-over from other donors' samples. The input for sequencing was cultured PBMCs, taken from culture after CMV antigen stimulation. The CDR3 sequence: CASRAGGPVEQFF. CDR3 coding DNA: TGTGCCAGCAGGGCGGGAGGGCCGGTTGAGCAGTTCTTC.